This T cell receptor beta chain was sequenced during a study of cytomegalovirus exposure and HLA in healthy donors (dated by TCRdb to about 2017). Some background on the complete study: An earlier analysis of roughly 630 of the donors reported about 250 Gb of sequence data and some 120 million unique TCR beta sequences from some 180 million T cells. Roughly 290 gigabases of sequencing data and around 90 million unique TCR sequences made up an early release that covered under 750 HLA-typed donors. Among the roughly 380 genotyped donors, approximately 82% belonged to the genetic ancestry cluster associated with self-reported Caucasian donors. The study was designed to test whether signatures of past pathogen exposure could be identified by cataloging public T cell receptors. The study used immunosequencing to profile the T cell repertoires of under 700 subjects and linked those repertoires to cytomegalovirus serostatus. A separate validation cohort of more than 100 different subjects was used in addition to the 666-subject first cohort. To predict cytomegalovirus infection status, the study combined high-throughput TCR immunosequencing, statistical association of individual TCRs with disease status, and machine learning. A later analysis re-examined previously published TCR beta repertoires from over 500 donors and added high-resolution HLA genotyping to investigate patterns of TCR occurrence. The later analysis used no new phenotypic data to find candidate immune exposures, relying instead on TCR beta sequences and their occurrence across donors. To decide whether each TCR beta V gene segment behaved as functional or pseudogenic, an earlier analysis of approximately 590 of the donors relied on high-throughput TCR beta sequencing. Donor age, sex, ethnicity and CMV serostatus were collected together with the repertoire data. In a later genetic analysis, genome-wide SNP genotypes for about 55% of the roughly 670 donors were used, and that subset was treated as a discovery cohort. Every repertoire in the discovery cohort had been generated on one and the same sequencing platform. Both class I and class II loci were covered by HLA typing, at four-digit resolution. The number of typed donors differed by locus: about 620-630 for A, B, C, DRB1 and DQB1; some 500 for DQA1; over 600 for DPA1; and roughly 450 for DPB1. Roughly 5 DR-DQ haplotypes were handled as single units for association and clustering, since linkage in the cohort was strong. Among under 450 genotyped donors of the cohort, an average of 235,054 unique TCR beta nucleotide sequences were sequenced per donor, roughly 20% of them non-productive. Overall study results and their limits: A further reported finding was that TCR beta sequences accurately predicted the HLA-A and HLA-B alleles for most subjects in the first cohort. In a later analysis, most CMV-associated TCR beta chains were found to appear HLA-restricted, with HLA associations seemingly driven largely by CMV exposure. Because the 87-base-pair reads could not distinguish some IMGT-functional V segments, including TRBV6-2 and TRBV6-3, those segments were excluded. While some public TCRs were present in many individuals, most TCR sequences turned up only very rarely across donors. The cohort was sequenced for TCR beta chains only, and without alpha or paired-chain data the features that could be detected were limited. Correlated functional status among segregating V segments might be attributable to linkage disequilibrium, but an unknown experimental factor could not be ruled out. Strong co-occurrence of HLA alleles, especially DR and DQ, made assigning TCR associations to individual alleles difficult. The study gave a list of 150 to 200 TCR beta chains associated with cytomegalovirus. In a later analysis, TCR association rates were found to vary across HLA loci, with the most associated TCRs seen for DRB1 alleles and the fewest for HLA-C alleles. In a later analysis, HLA-associated TCR beta chains showed more clonal expansion and lower generation probabilities than non-associated chains that were equally common. The authors suggested that the approach could potentially be generalized to other disease states and immunological phenotypes. Roughly uniform sequencing depth across donors was assumed in presence/absence analyses, although this assumption may not hold. Because counts were too low, seventeen rarely observed V segments, including chromosome 9 orphons, were excluded from the earlier analysis of 587 of the donors. According to a later genetic analysis, donors in an Asian-associated ancestry cluster had fewer N-insertions in productive TCRs than the approximately 700-donor mean. In both the original and validation cohorts, the classifier was reported to diagnose cytomegalovirus status with high specificity and sensitivity. Immune exposure information for the cohort was limited to CMV serostatus. In a later genetic analysis, a missense DCLRE1C variant was associated with V-gene and J-gene trimming of TCR beta chains, and the association was replicated in an independent cohort. In an earlier analysis of about 550 of the donors, most TCR beta V segments were observed in productive rearrangements about 90% or about 30% of the time, broadly matching IMGT annotations. Because some donors lacked HLA typing at each locus, the association tests relied only on the typed subset. Specific HLA alleles were associated with 18,000 or so TCR beta sequences at a false discovery rate of 0.05 in a later analysis. A later analysis reported that several top co-occurrence clusters appeared linked to parvovirus B19, influenza, CMV and Epstein-Barr virus. In vitro tests confirmed that a few of the cytomegalovirus-associated TCR beta chains recognize cytomegalovirus antigens. A cluster of highly shared sequence variants was judged likely to be a technical artifact of the sequencing pipeline.

Relative to germline, V is 5 bases shorter and J is 1 base shorter, with 12 bases between their ends. CDR1 and CDR2, per the germline V gene (reference sequence), are MNHNY and SVGAGI. The CDR3 measures 15 amino acids from cysteine to phenylalanine. The entry retains the CDR3 DNA only, 45 bases that are in frame from base 1. The cohort consisted of 650 to 700 healthy bone marrow donors. At the time of sampling, every cohort member was nominally healthy, though immune exposures that went unrecorded were likely present. The donor tested CMV seropositive and was one of the 289 seropositive cohort members. A peripheral blood sample was provided by each donor, and peripheral blood mononuclear cells were used for TCR beta sequencing. The Qiagen DNeasy Blood Extraction Kit was used to extract genomic DNA from the blood cell samples. This clone was counted only a few times. The target of this receptor is not known. The input lacks base qualities; no much larger clone sits a single base away.

Library prep was done by the immunoSEQ multiplex PCR assay. For the multiplex PCR, a mixture combining 60 forward primers for TCR Vbeta segments and 13 reverse primers for TCR Jbeta segments was used. A multiplex PCR assay on genomic DNA amplified the CDR3 region of rearranged TCR beta genes. Amplified TCR beta libraries were sequenced as 87-base-pair reads on the Illumina HiSeq System. In the source study's methods: A later analysis tallied around 80 million unique TCR beta chains across the 650 to 750 repertoires, and some 10 million of those chains were shared by two or more donors. To remove PCR and sequencing errors, raw reads were error-corrected and collapsed into unique sequences using a nearest-neighbor algorithm that merged closely related sequences. V, D and J gene segments were assigned by aligning CDR3 sequences to IMGT reference sequences. For a sequence to be retained, a match of at least six nucleotides to both a V gene segment and a J gene segment was required. A rearrangement was called productive if the CDR3 had no stop codons and remained in frame with V and J, and every other rearrangement was called non-productive. CDR3 was defined according to IMGT convention as the region running from the second conserved V-encoded cysteine to the conserved J-encoded phenylalanine. Sequences without an unambiguous match to a single V gene segment were excluded from the earlier analysis of several hundred of the donors. An earlier analysis of a few hundred of the donors called V segments functional above 56.7% productive rearrangements and segregating when the between-donor standard deviation exceeded 5%. A statistical classification framework was built for diagnosing cytomegalovirus status from the catalog of TCR beta chain sequences. In a later analysis, V and J genes were assigned by comparing TCR nucleotide sequences against IMGT/GENE-DB human TR gene sequences. The TCRdist pipeline was used in a later analysis to assign CDR3 sequences and most-parsimonious VDJ recombination scenarios. In a later analysis, each TCR beta chain was defined by its CDR3 amino acid sequence together with its V-gene family, and reads lacking a unique V-gene family were excluded. As a way to deal with suspected cross-contamination and a sequencing artifact, a later analysis dropped 450 to 600 nucleotide sequences that were highly shared and had low generation probability. For each public chain, a later analysis derived a clonal expansion index from normalized ranks of inferred template counts within each repertoire. A later analysis computed generation probabilities with a VDJ recombination model fitted to out-of-frame rearrangements, and checked the results against IGoR. A later analysis scored TCR-TCR, TCR-HLA and TCR-CMV co-occurrence with hypergeometric tests, applying a repertoire-size bias correction to TCR pairs. A later analysis estimated false discovery rates by permuting HLA or CMV assignments 20 times. A later analysis grouped co-occurring TCRs with DBSCAN, adding TCRdist sequence similarity when clustering within HLA-allele-positive subsets. For co-occurrence clustering, repertoires with fewer than 30,000 or more than 120,000 public chains were excluded, along with four or five repertoires with anomalous nucleotide sharing. Imported from immuneACCESS, the table was reduced by TCRdb to in-frame sequences with V and J called. These copies leave out some clones; in studies compared against another copy, an unresolved V gene accounts for under half, and the cause of the remainder is not known. That table supplies the V and J calls and clone size; D and trimming were determined from the DNA. The sample table contains 110,000 to 150,000 clones; only one count was recorded for roughly 80% of them. Approximately 7% of the sample is taken by the ten largest.

The sequencing input was PBMCs. Recombination joined TRBV6-6 with TRBJ1-3, with a tentative D gene TRBD1 over 6 matching bases. The sequence was obtained from a man aged 35-49 years in good health and CMV-seropositive. The CDR3 reads CASSITGLSGNTIYF. The base sequence is TGTGCCAGCAGTATTACAGGGCTGTCTGGAAACACCATATATTTT.